A selection of T cell receptor beta chains follows, all from one sample in a study of shared clonotypes between healthy human individuals. Profiling relied on immunoSEQ multiplex PCR, and the TCRdb table lists in-frame clones only, not all of them. The table has 2 million or so clones, roughly 94% seen once. What was sequenced was naive CD4+ T cells sorted from blood. Every receptor here comes from a man between 18 and 35 years old in good health. Both conserved end residues are part of each CDR3. The D gene is left open where the match is weak. A row's size may be missing; if present it is once, few, many or a size class.

J | V | D | size | DNA | CDR3
TRBJ2-3 | TRBV14 | . | . | TGTGCCTCCGGGGGTTTCAGCACAGATACGCAGTATTTT | CASGGFSTDTQYF
TRBJ2-7 | TRBV2 | TRBD2 | . | TGTGCCAGCACCATGGGAGGGAAGTACGAGCAGTACTTC | CASTMGGKYEQYF
TRBJ2-7 | TRBV30 | . | . | TGTGCCTGGAGTTTTTTAGGCCGCGAGCAGTACTTC | CAWSFLGREQYF
TRBJ2-3 | TRBV2 | TRBD2 | once | TGTGCCAGCAGTACTACTAGCGGATCTAGCACAGATACGCAGTATTTT | CASSTTSGSSTDTQYF
TRBJ2-7 | TRBV5-5 | TRBD1 | . | TGTGCCAGCAGCTATTTATCAGGGGGCGTTCTTGCCTACGAGCAGTACTTC | CASSYLSGGVLAYEQYF
TRBJ1-1 | TRBV30 | . | . | TGTGCCTGGAGCCGTCTGACTTTTAACGTGGACACTGAAGCTTTCTTT | CAWSRLTFNVDTEAFF
TRBJ1-5 | TRBV6-6 | . | . | TGTGCCAGCAGTTACCGGGGGATGGATAATCAGCCCCAGCATTTT | CASSYRGMDNQPQHF
TRBJ2-4 | TRBV15 | TRBD1 | once | TGTGCCACCAGCCTTGGGACAGTCAACATTCAGTACTTC | CATSLGTVNIQYF
TRBJ1-2 | TRBV18 | TRBD1 | once | TGTGCCAGCTCACCCGGGACAGGGGGCAGCTATGGCTACACCTTC | CASSPGTGGSYGYTF
TRBJ2-1 | TRBV11-2 | TRBD2 | . | TGTGCCAGCAGCTTAGATAGTAGGCTAGCGGGAGACTCCAATGAGCAGTTCTTC | CASSLDSRLAGDSNEQFF
TRBJ2-2 | TRBV6-5 | TRBD2 | . | TGTGCCAGTCATGGGTGGGGAGGGGTCACCGGGGAGCTGTTTTTT | CASHGWGGVTGELFF
TRBJ2-2 | TRBV7-2 | . | once | TGTGCCAGCAGCTCCCGACCCTTCGGGGAGCTGTTTTTT | CASSSRPFGELFF
TRBJ1-2 | TRBV9 | . | . | TGTGCCAGCAGCGAAACAGGGACTCCGAATGGCTACACCTTC | CASSETGTPNGYTF
TRBJ1-6 | TRBV6-5 | . | . | TGTGCCAGCAAGGACACCCTAAATTCACCCCTCCACTTT | CASKDTLNSPLHF
TRBJ2-7 | TRBV5-1 | TRBD1 | once | TGCGCCAGCAGCTTCACGGGACAGGGGGGTGAGCAGTACTTC | CASSFTGQGGEQYF
TRBJ1-2 | TRBV7-6 | TRBD1 | once | TGTGCCAGCAGCACAGGGGGCGGGTATGGCTACACCTTC | CASSTGGGYGYTF
TRBJ2-7 | TRBV7-8 | TRBD2 | . | TGTGCCAGCAGCCTTGGGACTAGCGGCTCCTACGAGCAGTACTTC | CASSLGTSGSYEQYF
TRBJ1-1 | TRBV11-3 | . | . | TGTGCCAGCAGCTTAGGGGGCTACGGAACAACGAACACTGAAGCTTTCTTT | CASSLGGYGTTNTEAFF
TRBJ1-5 | TRBV19 | . | . | TGTGCCAGTAGTATGGGGGCTCTAGGCAATCAGCCCCAGCATTTT | CASSMGALGNQPQHF
TRBJ1-2 | TRBV19 | . | . | TGTGCCAGTAATGGCCTGGGTGGCTACACCTTC | CASNGLGGYTF
TRBJ2-3 | TRBV27 | . | . | TGTGCCAGCAGTTCACCCGCCGGAGGCACAGATACGCAGTATTTT | CASSSPAGGTDTQYF
TRBJ2-3 | TRBV5-1 | . | . | TGCGCCAGCAGCTTAAGTCTTCCTAGCACAGATACGCAGTATTTT | CASSLSLPSTDTQYF
TRBJ1-6 | TRBV19 | . | . | TGTGCCAGTAGCCCCGGTTTAGGGAGCTCCTATAATTCACCCCTCCACTTT | CASSPGLGSSYNSPLHF
TRBJ2-3 | TRBV7-9 | . | . | TGTGCCAGCAGCTTACTTCAGGGGACAGATACGCAGTATTTT | CASSLLQGTDTQYF
TRBJ2-7 | TRBV21-1 | . | . | TGTGCCAGCAGCAAAGAGACAACCTACGAGCAGTACTTC | CASSKETTYEQYF
TRBJ2-1 | TRBV11-2 | TRBD1 | . | TGTGCCAGCAGCTTAGGAGGGACAGTCACCTACAATGAGCAGTTCTTC | CASSLGGTVTYNEQFF
TRBJ1-2 | TRBV6-5 | TRBD1 | . | TGTGCCAGCAGGCCCACAGGGGGTTATGGCTACACCTTC | CASRPTGGYGYTF
TRBJ2-3 | TRBV5-1 | . | . | TGCGCCAGCAGCTCAACCGATACGCAGTATTTT | CASSSTDTQYF
TRBJ2-4 | TRBV2 | . | . | TGTGCCAGCAGTGTTCCAGGTCTGGGCATTCAGTACTTC | CASSVPGLGIQYF
TRBJ2-7 | TRBV30 | TRBD2 | . | TGTGCCTGGAGTCCGGGACTAGCCGGGTCCTACGAGCAGTACTTC | CAWSPGLAGSYEQYF
TRBJ1-4 | TRBV7-9 | . | . | TGTGCCAGCAGCCAGGCTGGAAGGGAAAAACTGTTTTTT | CASSQAGREKLFF
TRBJ2-7 | TRBV19 | . | . | TGTGCCAGTAGTATAGGGACAATAACTCCCTACGAGCAGTACTTC | CASSIGTITPYEQYF
TRBJ2-4 | TRBV7-8 | TRBD1 | . | TGTGCCAGCAGCTTAGCGGGGACAGCCTTAATAGCCAAAAACATTCAGTACTTC | CASSLAGTALIAKNIQYF
TRBJ2-3 | TRBV11-1 | . | . | TGTGCCAGCAGCTTGGGGGGCAGCACAGATACGCAGTATTTT | CASSLGGSTDTQYF
TRBJ1-1 | TRBV5-1 | TRBD1 | . | TGCGCCAGCAGCGTCGACAGGGGGCTTTGGACTGAAGCTTTCTTT | CASSVDRGLWTEAFF
TRBJ1-1 | TRBV27 | TRBD1 | . | TGTGCCAGCAGAGGACAGGGGACCACTACCGGTGAAGCTTTCTTT | CASRGQGTTTGEAFF
TRBJ2-3 | TRBV10-1 | TRBD2 | few | TGCGCCAGCAGCGGGACTAGCGGCACAGATACGCAGTATTTT | CASSGTSGTDTQYF
TRBJ1-3 | TRBV5-6 | TRBD1 | . | TGTGCCAGCAGCTTGGGACAGGGTATCTCTGGAAACACCATATATTTT | CASSLGQGISGNTIYF
TRBJ2-3 | TRBV7-9 | . | . | TGTGCCAGCAGCTTCGGGGGGCCCAGCACAGATACGCAGTATTTT | CASSFGGPSTDTQYF
TRBJ2-4 | TRBV2 | TRBD2 | . | TGTGCCAGCAGTGCAAGCGGGGGGCAGCCTGGGGATCAGTACTTC | CASSASGGQPGDQYF
TRBJ2-6 | TRBV6-5 | . | . | TGTGCCAGCAGTTACAGGGTCTCTGGGGCCAACGTCCTGACTTTC | CASSYRVSGANVLTF
TRBJ2-1 | TRBV6-5 | TRBD2 | . | TGTGCCAGCAGACGACTAGCGGGAGAAAAAAATGAGCAGTTCTTC | CASRRLAGEKNEQFF
TRBJ2-7 | TRBV6-6 | TRBD1 | . | TGTGCCAGCAGTTACTCGACAGGGGGCGTCTACGAGCAGTACTTC | CASSYSTGGVYEQYF
TRBJ2-4 | TRBV5-4 | TRBD1 | . | TGTGCCAGCAGCTCGGGGAGACAGGGATTCGAAAACATTCAGTACTTC | CASSSGRQGFENIQYF
TRBJ1-6 | TRBV28 | . | . | TGTGCCAGCAGTTTGTACGGGGCCCCTGCTTCACCCCTCCACTTT | CASSLYGAPASPLHF
TRBJ1-1 | TRBV28 | . | . | TGTGCCAGCAGTATGACAGGAAACACTGAAGCTTTCTTT | CASSMTGNTEAFF
TRBJ2-2 | TRBV6-6 | TRBD2 | . | TGTGCCAGCCGGAACGGCGGGAGGGGCGGGGAGCTGTTTTTT | CASRNGGRGGELFF
TRBJ2-3 | TRBV25-1 | . | once | TGTGCCAGCAGTGACTCTAGTACGCAGTATTTT | CASSDSSTQYF
TRBJ2-7 | TRBV11-2 | TRBD2 | . | TGTGCCAGCAGTTACAGCGGGGACTACGAGCAGTACTTC | CASSYSGDYEQYF
TRBJ1-2 | TRBV6-1 | TRBD1 | . | TGTGCCAGCAGTGAGAAGGACAGGGGAAGGGATGGCTACACCTTC | CASSEKDRGRDGYTF
TRBJ2-7 | TRBV19 | TRBD2 | . | TGTGCCAGTAGTCGCCTAGCGGGAGAGTACGAGCAGTACTTC | CASSRLAGEYEQYF
TRBJ1-4 | TRBV7-9 | TRBD1 | . | TGTGCCAGCAGCTCTACAGGGGGCAATGAAAAACTGTTTTTT | CASSSTGGNEKLFF
TRBJ2-7 | TRBV5-1 | . | . | TGCGCCAGCACGACGCACTCGAGCTCCTACGAGCAGTACTTC | CASTTHSSSYEQYF
TRBJ2-7 | TRBV10-3 | TRBD1 | . | TGTGCCATCAGTGATTTCCCGGGACAGGGGGCTTCTAGGCACTTC | CAISDFPGQGASRHF
TRBJ1-3 | TRBV18 | . | . | TGTGCCAGCTCACCACTAGTGGAAGTCGGAAACACCATATATTTT | CASSPLVEVGNTIYF
TRBJ2-7 | TRBV10-3 | TRBD1 | . | TGTGCCATCAGTGGGACAGGGGGCATACGCTACGAGCAGTACTTC | CAISGTGGIRYEQYF
TRBJ1-1 | TRBV6-5 | . | . | TGTGCCAGCAGTTACTCCGGTCTCTCCCTGAACACTGAAGCTTTCTTT | CASSYSGLSLNTEAFF
TRBJ2-7 | TRBV7-9 | . | . | TGTGCCAGCAGCCCGGGGGCCTACGAGCAGTACTTC | CASSPGAYEQYF
TRBJ2-2 | TRBV11-2 | . | . | TGTGCCAGCAGCTCCAGTTTGGCCACCGGGGAGCTGTTTTTT | CASSSSLATGELFF